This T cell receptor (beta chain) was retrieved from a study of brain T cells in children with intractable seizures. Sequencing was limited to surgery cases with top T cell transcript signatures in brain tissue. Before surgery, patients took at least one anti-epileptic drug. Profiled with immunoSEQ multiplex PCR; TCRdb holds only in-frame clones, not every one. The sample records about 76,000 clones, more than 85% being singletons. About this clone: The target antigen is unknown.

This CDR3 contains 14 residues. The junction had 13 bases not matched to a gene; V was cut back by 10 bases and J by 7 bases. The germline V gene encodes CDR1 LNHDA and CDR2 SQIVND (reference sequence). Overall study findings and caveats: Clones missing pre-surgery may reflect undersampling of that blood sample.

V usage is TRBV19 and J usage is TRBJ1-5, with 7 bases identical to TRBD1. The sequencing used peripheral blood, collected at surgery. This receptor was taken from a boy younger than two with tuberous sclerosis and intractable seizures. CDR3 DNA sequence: TGTGCCACGAGACAGGGCGAGGGGGGACAGCCCCAGCATTTT. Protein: CATRQGEGGQPQHF. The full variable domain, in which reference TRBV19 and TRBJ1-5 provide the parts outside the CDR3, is DGGITQSPKYLFRKEGQNVTLSCEQNLNHDAMYWYRQDPGQGLRLIYYSQIVNDFQKGDIAEGYSVSREKKESFPLTVTSAQKNPTAFYLCATRQGEGGQPQHFGDGTRLSIL.